The entry below gives a single T cell receptor (beta chain) sequence along with its context. Other nucleotide sequences in the sample specify the same CDR3. The record originates from a study of blood T cell repertoires in COVID-19. Study background: The samples span acute and convalescent COVID-19 from the United States, Italy and Spain. Nucleic acid was either cDNA or gDNA, and it came from T cells, B-cell-depleted T cells, or PBMCs.

Methods used by the authors: From reference gene primer amplification, estimates of nucleated cell counts were derived. The method was immunoSEQ multiplex PCR; TCRdb's version includes in-frame clones alone and lacks a portion of them. V and J calls and clone size are copied from that table; D and trimming were computed from the DNA. Of over 150,000 clones detected, approximately 79% appear once; the ten largest clones hold approximately 26%. The sequenced material came from peripheral blood. This receptor was taken from a woman aged 70-85 years with acute or convalescent COVID-19.

CDR3 sequence: CAISLTGSYEQYF. CDR3 DNA: TGTGCCATCAGTTTGACAGGCTCCTACGAGCAGTACTTC. The V call is TRBV10-3, the J call TRBJ2-7; weak D call: TRBD1 (6 bases). Trimming took 5 bases from V and 0 from J, leaving 8 bases between them. This CDR3 region has 13 residues. Germline values: CDR1 ENHRY, CDR2 SYGVKD.